The 13 T cell receptor beta chains listed next were all sequenced from one sample in a study of blood T cell repertoires in COVID-19 (dated by TCRdb to about 2020). Library method: the immunoSEQ multiplex PCR assay. TCRdb mirrors the immuneACCESS table, restricted to in-frame sequences. Some clones are absent from its copies; in checked studies, under half trace to an unresolved V gene, and the reason for the others is unknown. This sample gives 65,000 or so clones in total; around 80% of them show up just once. The ten largest clones add up to roughly 10% of the sample. Sequencing was done on a sample of peripheral blood. The receptors come from a man aged 25 to 45 with COVID-19, enrolled during active disease.

The chain uses TRBV28 and TRBJ2-7, with D perhaps matching TRBD2 (6 bases). V dropped 2 bases and J dropped 4 bases, with 21 bases sitting between them. The germline V gene encodes CDR1 MDHEN and CDR2 SYDVKM. The CDR3 consists of 17 residues. CDR3 amino acids: CASSLPPGRGAEYEQYF. CDR3 in DNA: TGTGCCAGCAGTTTACCCCCCGGGAGAGGGGCTGAGTACGAGCAGTACTTC. Based on the CDR3 plus reference TRBV28 and TRBJ2-7, the full variable domain is DVKVTQSSRYLVKRTGEKVFLECVQDMDHENMFWYRQDPGLGLRLIYFSYDVKMKEKGDIPEGYSVSREKKERFSLILESASTNQTSMYLCASSLPPGRGAEYEQYFGPGTRLTVT.

The V and J genes are TRBV10-3 and TRBJ2-3; no clear D. The ends were cut back, 0 bases at V and 6 bases at J, with 4 bases in the middle. Looked up from germline, CDR1 is ENHRY and CDR2 is SYGVKD. This CDR3 has 12 residues. The CDR3 region has the DNA TGTGCCATCAGTGAGTCTGCGGATACGCAGTATTTT. Its protein is CAISESADTQYF.

V usage is TRBV30 and J usage is TRBJ1-5; D gene ambiguous. Trimming removed 0 bases from V and 0 bases from J, with 6 bases in between. The CDR3 sequence is 14 residues long. Per the germline V gene, CDR1 is GTSNPN and CDR2 is SVGIG (reference sequence). The CDR3, as DNA: TGTGCCTGGAGTGTAGAGTATAGCAATCAGCCCCAGCATTTT. Translating gives CAWSVEYSNQPQHF.

This clone has a single count. The chain employs TRBV4-3 and TRBJ1-1; perhaps TRBD1 as D (5 bases). This CDR3 is built from 15 residues. CDR1 LGHNA and CDR2 YSLEER come from the germline V gene. V gave up 3 bases and J gave up 3 bases, with 14 bases separating them. The CDR3 coding sequence is TGCGCCAGCAGCCAGGCCCCGGGGGGGGACACTGAAGCTTTCTTT. Protein: CASSQAPGGDTEAFF.

J is TRBJ1-5 and V is TRBV6-6; no clear D. This CDR3 is 15 amino acids long. Germline loops: CDR1 MNHNY, CDR2 SVGAGI (reference sequence). V lost 0 bases and J 1 base, leaving 7 bases between the germline ends. CDR3 amino acids: CASSYSRGSNQPQHF. CDR3 sequence (DNA): TGTGCCAGCAGTTACTCGAGAGGGAGCAATCAGCCCCAGCATTTT.

The chain uses TRBV5-8 and TRBJ1-1; D unresolved. This CDR3 has 13 residues. The germline V and J ends were trimmed by 0 bases and 11 bases, with 14 bases remaining between them. The germline CDR1 and CDR2 sequences are SGHTS and YDEGEE. CDR3: CASSLVWPREAFF. Written as DNA, the CDR3 is TGTGCCAGCAGCTTGGTTTGGCCGAGGGAGGCTTTCTTT.

This rearrangement joins TRBV27 to TRBJ1-6, with 7 nucleotides matching TRBD1. V shed 2 bases, J shed 9 bases, and the junction held 4 bases outside the gene matches. The CDR3 totals 14 residues. CDR1 is MNHEY and CDR2 is SMNVEV in the germline V gene (reference sequence). The CDR3 loop is CASSLDRAGSPLHF. The CDR3 DNA reads TGTGCCAGCAGTTTAGACAGGGCGGGTTCACCCCTCCACTTT.

The V call is TRBV10-3, the J call TRBJ2-3, with 7 bases lining up with TRBD2. The germline V gene has CDR1 ENHRY and CDR2 SYGVKD. The CDR3 is 14 amino acids. J was trimmed by 2 bases and V by 4 bases; bases with no gene match: 3. The CDR3 bases are TGTGCCATCAGTGGACTAGCCAACACAGATACGCAGTATTTT. Translating gives CAISGLANTDTQYF.

V is TRBV5-1 and J is TRBJ1-1, with 8 positions matching TRBD1. CDR3 length: 15 amino acids. V dropped 2 bases and J dropped 5; count of bases not matched to a gene: 8. Per the germline V gene, CDR1 is SGHRS and CDR2 is YFSETQ. The CDR3, as DNA: TGCGCCAGCAGCTTTTCCAGGGGGCGGGGTACTGAAGCTTTCTTT. Encoded protein: CASSFSRGRGTEAFF. Filled out from reference TRBV5-1 and TRBJ1-1, the complete variable domain reads KAGVTQTPRYLIKTRGQQVTLSCSPISGHRSVSWYQQTPGQGLQFLFEYFSETQRNKGNFPGRFSGRQFSNSRSEMNVSTLELGDSALYLCASSFSRGRGTEAFFGQGTRLTVV.

This clone occurred a few times. The V gene is TRBV4-3, the J gene TRBJ2-1, with TRBD2 identical over 7 bases. In germline, CDR1 is LGHNA, CDR2 YSLEER. The CDR3 runs to 16 residues. V lost 4 bases and J lost 8; bases outside the gene matches: 14. CDR3 loop: CASSRSLGGRLDEQFF. In DNA form, the CDR3 reads TGCGCCAGCAGCCGCAGTCTGGGCGGGAGATTGGATGAGCAGTTCTTC.

The chain couples TRBV27 to TRBJ2-5; 7 bases match TRBD2. Trimming at V came to 7 bases and at J to 5 bases, leaving 13 bases not matched to a gene. The germline CDR1 and CDR2 sequences are MNHEY and SMNVEV (reference sequence). The CDR3 has 15 residues. The CDR3 DNA reads as TGTGCCAGCATTCGGAGTGGGCGGCGGGGGGAGACCCAGTACTTC. Amino acids: CASIRSGRRGETQYF.

J is TRBJ1-1 and V is TRBV28; D is unresolved. The CDR3 extends over 16 amino acids. Germline V gene lookup returns CDR1 MDHEN and CDR2 SYDVKM. V gave up 2 bases and J gave up 10 bases, with 23 bases separating them. This CDR3 is CASSLILQGGPSGAFF. The CDR3 coding sequence is TGTGCCAGCAGTTTAATTTTGCAAGGAGGGCCATCGGGAGCTTTCTTT.

Points on this clone: The junction differs from germline at one of its ends, possibly a read error. V and J are TRBV7-7 and TRBJ2-2; the match to TRBD1 covers 12 bases. Germline values: CDR1 SSHAT, CDR2 FNYEAQ (reference sequence). CDR3 length: 16 amino acids. CDR3 bases: TGTGCTAGCAGCCCTGGGACAGGGGGCTTAACCGGGGAGCTGTTTTTT. Translating gives CASSPGTGGLTGELFF.